This TCR beta chain was found in a study of identical twins. A note on this clonotype: Antigen unknown.

Template switching, a step in the protocol, added a universal primer site, and cDNA carried unique molecular identifiers. TCRdb re-called the 5' RACE reads through MiXCR, storing one row per CDR3 protein. Of about 520,000 distinct CDR3 sequences listed, about 20% were seen once; the top ten hold about 0.91%. Germline CDR1 is SQVTM and CDR2 is ANQGSEA. This CDR3 comprises 14 residues. Trimming took 5 bases from V and 4 from J, leaving 17 bases between them. Points from the study as a whole: Out-of-frame beta chain sequences displayed weaker excess sharing between twins.

These records were also assigned to another study, of T cells expressing NK-cell markers.

Specimen: CD4+ T cells sorted from blood. The chain carries TRBV29-1 and TRBJ1-2, with D unclear. The source of this sequence is a woman younger than 30 in good health. The CDR3 region has the DNA TGCAGCGTTTGGCTGGTAGTAGAGCCCTATGGCTACACCTTC. Protein product: CSVWLVVEPYGYTF.